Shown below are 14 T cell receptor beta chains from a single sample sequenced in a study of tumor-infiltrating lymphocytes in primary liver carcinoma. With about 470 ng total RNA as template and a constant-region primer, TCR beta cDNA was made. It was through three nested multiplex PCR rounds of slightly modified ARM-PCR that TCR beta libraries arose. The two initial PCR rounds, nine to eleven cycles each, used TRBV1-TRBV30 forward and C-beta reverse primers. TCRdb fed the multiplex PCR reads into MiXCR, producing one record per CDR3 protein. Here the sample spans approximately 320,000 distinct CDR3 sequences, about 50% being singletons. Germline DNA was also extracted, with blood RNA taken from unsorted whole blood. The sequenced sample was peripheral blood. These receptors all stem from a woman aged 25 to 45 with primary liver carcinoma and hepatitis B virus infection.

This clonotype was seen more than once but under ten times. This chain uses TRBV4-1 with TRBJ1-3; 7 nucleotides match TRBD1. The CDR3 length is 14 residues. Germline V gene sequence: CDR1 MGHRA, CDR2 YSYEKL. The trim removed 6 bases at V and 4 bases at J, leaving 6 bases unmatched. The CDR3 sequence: CASREQGTGNTIYF. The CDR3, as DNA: TGCGCCAGCAGGGAACAGGGGACAGGAAACACCATATATTTT.

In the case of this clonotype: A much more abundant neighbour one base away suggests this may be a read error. The DNA of the CDR3 is TGTGCCAGAAGCCAAGTCGAAGGCGGGGAGCTGTTTTTT. Translation: CARSQVEGGELFF. This sequence joins TRBV4-2 and TRBJ2-2; D remains unclear. CDR1 and CDR2 (germline): LGHNA, YNFKEQ. The CDR3 contains 13 residues.

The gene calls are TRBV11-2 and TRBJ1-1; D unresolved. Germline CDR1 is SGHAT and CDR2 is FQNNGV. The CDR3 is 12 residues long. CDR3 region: CISSQRNTEAFF. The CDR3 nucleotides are TGTATCAGCAGCCAGCGCAACACTGAAGCTTTCTTT.

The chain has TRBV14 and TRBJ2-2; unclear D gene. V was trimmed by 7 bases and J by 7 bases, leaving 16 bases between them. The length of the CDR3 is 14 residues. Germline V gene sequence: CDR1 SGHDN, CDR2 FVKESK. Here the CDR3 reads CASNLLLYNGELFF. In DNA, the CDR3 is TGTGCCAGCAACCTTCTTCTCTACAACGGGGAGCTGTTTTTT. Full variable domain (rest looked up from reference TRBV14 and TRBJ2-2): EAGVTQFPSHSVIEKGQTVTLRCDPISGHDNLYWYRRVMGKEIKFLLHFVKESKQDESGMPNNRFLAERTGGTYSTLKVQPAELEDSGVYFCASNLLLYNGELFFGEGSRLTVL.

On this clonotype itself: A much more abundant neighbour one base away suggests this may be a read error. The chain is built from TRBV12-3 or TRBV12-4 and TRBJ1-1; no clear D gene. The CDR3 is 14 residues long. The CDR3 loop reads CAGSPSPGGTEAFF. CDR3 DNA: TGTGCCGGCAGCCCATCACCAGGAGGTACTGAAGCTTTCTTT.

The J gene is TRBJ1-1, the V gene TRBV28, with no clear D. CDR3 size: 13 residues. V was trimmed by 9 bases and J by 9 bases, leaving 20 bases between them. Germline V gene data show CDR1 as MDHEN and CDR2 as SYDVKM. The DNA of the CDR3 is TGTGCCAGTTACTCGATGGACGGCCCAAAAGCTTTCTTT. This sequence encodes CASYSMDGPKAFF.

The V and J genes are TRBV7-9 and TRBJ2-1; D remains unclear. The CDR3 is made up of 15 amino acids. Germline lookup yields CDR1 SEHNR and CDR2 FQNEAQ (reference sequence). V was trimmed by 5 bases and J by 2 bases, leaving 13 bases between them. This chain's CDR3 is CASSGFAATYNEQFF. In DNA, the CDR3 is TGTGCCAGCAGCGGCTTTGCGGCGACCTACAATGAGCAGTTCTTC.

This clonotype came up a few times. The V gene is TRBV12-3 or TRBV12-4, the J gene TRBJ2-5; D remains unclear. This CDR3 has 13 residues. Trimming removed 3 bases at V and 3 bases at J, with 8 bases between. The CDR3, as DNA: TGTGCCAGCAGTTTGAGGTCAGAAGAGACCCAGTACTTC. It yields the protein CASSLRSEETQYF.

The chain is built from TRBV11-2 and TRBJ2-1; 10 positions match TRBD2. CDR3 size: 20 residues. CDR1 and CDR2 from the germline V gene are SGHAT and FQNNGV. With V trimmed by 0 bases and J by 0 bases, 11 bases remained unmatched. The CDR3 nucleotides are TGTGCCAGCAGCTTAGATCCCTACCCACCTAGCGGGAGCTCCTACAATGAGCAGTTCTTC. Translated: CASSLDPYPPSGSSYNEQFF.

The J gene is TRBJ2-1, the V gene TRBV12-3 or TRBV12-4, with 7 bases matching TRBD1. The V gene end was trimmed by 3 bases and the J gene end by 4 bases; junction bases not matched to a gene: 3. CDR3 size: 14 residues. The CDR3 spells CASSFGTEYNEQFF. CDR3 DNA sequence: TGTGCCAGCAGTTTCGGGACAGAATACAATGAGCAGTTCTTC.

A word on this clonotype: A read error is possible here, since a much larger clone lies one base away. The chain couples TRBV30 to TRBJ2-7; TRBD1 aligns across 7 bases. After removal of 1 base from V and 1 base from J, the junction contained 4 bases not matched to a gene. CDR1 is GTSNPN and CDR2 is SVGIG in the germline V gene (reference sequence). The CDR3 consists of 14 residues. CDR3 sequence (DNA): TGTGCCTGGAGTGCAGGGGGAAAATCCTACGAGCAGTACTTC. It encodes CAWSAGGKSYEQYF.

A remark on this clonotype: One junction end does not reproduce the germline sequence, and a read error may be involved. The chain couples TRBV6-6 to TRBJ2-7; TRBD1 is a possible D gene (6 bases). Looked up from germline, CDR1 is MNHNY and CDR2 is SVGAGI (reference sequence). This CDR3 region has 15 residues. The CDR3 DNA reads TGTGCAAGCAGTTGCAAGGACAGCAGCCCCTACGAGCAGTACTTC. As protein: CASSCKDSSPYEQYF.

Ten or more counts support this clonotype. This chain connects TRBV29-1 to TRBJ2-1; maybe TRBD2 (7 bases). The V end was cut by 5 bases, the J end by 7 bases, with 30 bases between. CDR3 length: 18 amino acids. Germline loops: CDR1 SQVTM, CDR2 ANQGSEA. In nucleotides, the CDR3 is TGCAGCGTTCCCAGACAGGCTCCGATCCTAGCGGAGCTAAATGAGCAGTTCTTC. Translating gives CSVPRQAPILAELNEQFF.

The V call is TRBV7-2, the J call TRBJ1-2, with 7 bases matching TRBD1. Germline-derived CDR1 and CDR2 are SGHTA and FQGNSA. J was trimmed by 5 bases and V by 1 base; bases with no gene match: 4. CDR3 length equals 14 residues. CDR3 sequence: CASSLGGQLYGYTF. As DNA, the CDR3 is TGTGCCAGCAGCTTAGGGGGACAGTTGTATGGCTACACCTTC. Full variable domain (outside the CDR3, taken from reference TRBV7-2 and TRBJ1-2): GAGVSQSPSNKVTEKGKDVELRCDPISGHTALYWYRQSLGQGLEFLIYFQGNSAPDKSGLPSDRFSAERTGGSVSTLTIQRTQQEDSAVYLCASSLGGQLYGYTFGSGTRLTVV.